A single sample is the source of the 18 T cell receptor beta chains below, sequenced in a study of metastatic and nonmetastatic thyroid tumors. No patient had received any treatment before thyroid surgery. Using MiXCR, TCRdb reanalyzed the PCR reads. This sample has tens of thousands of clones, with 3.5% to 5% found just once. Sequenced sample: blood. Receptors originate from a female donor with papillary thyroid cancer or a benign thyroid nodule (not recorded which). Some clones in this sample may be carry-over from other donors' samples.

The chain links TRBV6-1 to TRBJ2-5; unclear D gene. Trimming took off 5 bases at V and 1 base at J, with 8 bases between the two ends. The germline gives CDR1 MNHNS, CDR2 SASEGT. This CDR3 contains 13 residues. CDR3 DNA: TGTGCCAGCAGTCCAGGAATCCAAGAGACCCAGTACTTC. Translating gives CASSPGIQETQYF.

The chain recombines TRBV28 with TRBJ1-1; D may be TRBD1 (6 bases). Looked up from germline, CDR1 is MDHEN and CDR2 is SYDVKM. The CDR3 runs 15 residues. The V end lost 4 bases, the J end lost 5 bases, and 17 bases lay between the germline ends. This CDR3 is CASSSLGAGETEAFF. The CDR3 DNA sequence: TGTGCCAGCAGTTCATTGGGGGCAGGGGAAACTGAAGCTTTCTTT.

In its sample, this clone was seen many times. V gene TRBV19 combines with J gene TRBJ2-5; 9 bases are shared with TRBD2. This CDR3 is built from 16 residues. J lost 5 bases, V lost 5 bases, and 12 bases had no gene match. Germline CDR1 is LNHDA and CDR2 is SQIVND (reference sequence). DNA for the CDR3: TGTGCCAGTAGTCTCAGGGGACTAGCACGCTCCGAGACCCAGTACTTC. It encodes CASSLRGLARSETQYF.

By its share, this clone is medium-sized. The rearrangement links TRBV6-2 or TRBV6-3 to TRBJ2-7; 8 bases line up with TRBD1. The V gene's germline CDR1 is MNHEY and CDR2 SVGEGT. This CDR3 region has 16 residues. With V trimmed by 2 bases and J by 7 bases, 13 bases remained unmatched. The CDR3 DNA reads TGTGCCAGCAGTTACAGTACGGCAGGGGGCGCAGGGGAGCAGTACTTC. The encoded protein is CASSYSTAGGAGEQYF.

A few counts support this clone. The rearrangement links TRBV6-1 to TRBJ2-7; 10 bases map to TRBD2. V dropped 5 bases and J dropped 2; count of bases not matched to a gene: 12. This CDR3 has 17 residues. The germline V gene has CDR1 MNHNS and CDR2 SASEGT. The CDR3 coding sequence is TGTGCCAGCAGTCGCCGTTTGGCTAGCGGGAGCCCCTACGAGCAGTACTTC. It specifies CASSRRLASGSPYEQYF.

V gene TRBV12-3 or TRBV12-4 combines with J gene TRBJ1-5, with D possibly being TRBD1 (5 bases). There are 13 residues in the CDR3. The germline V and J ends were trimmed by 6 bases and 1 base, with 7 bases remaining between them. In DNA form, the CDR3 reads TGTGCCAGCAGGTGGGACAGCAATCAGCCCCAGCATTTT. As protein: CASRWDSNQPQHF.

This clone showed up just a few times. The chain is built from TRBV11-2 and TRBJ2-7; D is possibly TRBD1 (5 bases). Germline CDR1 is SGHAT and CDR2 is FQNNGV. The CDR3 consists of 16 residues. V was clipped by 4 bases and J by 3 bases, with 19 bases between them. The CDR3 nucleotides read TGTGCCAGCAGCTCGACAGTGGCAGTTGCCCGCTACGAGCAGTACTTC. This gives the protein CASSSTVAVARYEQYF. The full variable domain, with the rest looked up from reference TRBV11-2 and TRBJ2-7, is EAGVAQSPRYKIIEKRQSVAFWCNPISGHATLYWYQQILGQGPKLLIQFQNNGVVDDSQLPKDRFSAERLKGVDSTLKIQPAKLEDSAVYLCASSSTVAVARYEQYFGPGTRLTVT.

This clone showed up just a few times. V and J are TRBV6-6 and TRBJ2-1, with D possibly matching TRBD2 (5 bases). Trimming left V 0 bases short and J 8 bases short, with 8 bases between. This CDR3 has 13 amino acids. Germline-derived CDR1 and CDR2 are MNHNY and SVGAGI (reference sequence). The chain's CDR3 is CASSYSGSDEQFF. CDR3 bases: TGTGCCAGCAGTTACTCAGGGAGTGATGAGCAGTTCTTC.

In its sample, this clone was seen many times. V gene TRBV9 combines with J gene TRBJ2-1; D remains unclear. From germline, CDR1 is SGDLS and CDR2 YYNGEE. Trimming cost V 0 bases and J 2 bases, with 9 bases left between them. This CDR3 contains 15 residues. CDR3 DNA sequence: TGTGCCAGCAGCGTAGATGGGGATACCTACAATGAGCAGTTCTTC. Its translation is CASSVDGDTYNEQFF.

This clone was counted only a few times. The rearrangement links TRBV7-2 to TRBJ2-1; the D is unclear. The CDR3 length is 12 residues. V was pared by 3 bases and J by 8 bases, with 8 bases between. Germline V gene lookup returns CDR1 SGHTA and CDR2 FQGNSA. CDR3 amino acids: CASSFGTDEQFF. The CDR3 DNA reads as TGTGCCAGCAGCTTTGGCACGGATGAGCAGTTCTTC.

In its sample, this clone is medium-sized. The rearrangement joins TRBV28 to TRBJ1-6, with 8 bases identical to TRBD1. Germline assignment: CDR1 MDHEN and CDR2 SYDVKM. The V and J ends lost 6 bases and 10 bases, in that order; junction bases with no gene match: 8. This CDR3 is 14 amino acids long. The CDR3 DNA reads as TGTGCCAGCAGGAGGGACAGGAGACTATCACCCCTCCACTTT. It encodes CASRRDRRLSPLHF.

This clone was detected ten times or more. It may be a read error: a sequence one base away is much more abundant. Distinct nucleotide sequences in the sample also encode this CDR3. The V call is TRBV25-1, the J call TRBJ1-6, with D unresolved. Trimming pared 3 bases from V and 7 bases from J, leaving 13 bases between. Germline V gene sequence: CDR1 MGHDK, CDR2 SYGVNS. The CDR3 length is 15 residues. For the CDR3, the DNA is TGTGCCAGCAGTGAGTCATCAGCAGTAAATTCACCCCTCCACTTT. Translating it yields CASSESSAVNSPLHF.

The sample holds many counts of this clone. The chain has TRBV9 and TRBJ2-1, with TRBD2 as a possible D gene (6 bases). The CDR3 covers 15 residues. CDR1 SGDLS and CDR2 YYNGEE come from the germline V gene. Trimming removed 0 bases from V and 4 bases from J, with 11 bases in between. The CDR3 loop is CASSVGLAPYNEQFF. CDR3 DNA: TGTGCCAGCAGCGTAGGGCTAGCGCCGTACAATGAGCAGTTCTTC.

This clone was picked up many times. The DNA for the CDR3 is TGCAGTGCTAGTAGGACACCCGCTAACTATGGCTACACCTTC. Its protein product is CSASRTPANYGYTF. The V gene is TRBV20-1, the J gene TRBJ1-2; D is perhaps TRBD1 (5 bases). CDR3 length equals 14 residues. The germline gives CDR1 DFQATT, CDR2 SNEGSKA (reference sequence). The V end was cut by 3 bases, the J end by 0 bases, with 11 bases between.

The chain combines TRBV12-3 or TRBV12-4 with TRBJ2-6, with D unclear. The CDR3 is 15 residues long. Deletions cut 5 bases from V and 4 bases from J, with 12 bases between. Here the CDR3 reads CASSKRRAGANVLTF. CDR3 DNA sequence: TGTGCCAGCAGTAAGAGAAGGGCGGGGGCCAACGTCCTGACTTTC.

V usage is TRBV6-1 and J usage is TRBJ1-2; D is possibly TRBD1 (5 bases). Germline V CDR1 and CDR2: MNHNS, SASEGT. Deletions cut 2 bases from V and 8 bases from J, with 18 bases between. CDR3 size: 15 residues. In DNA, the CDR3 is TGTGCCAGCAGTGAACCTTCGGACATCCAGCAGGGCTACACCTTC. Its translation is CASSEPSDIQQGYTF.

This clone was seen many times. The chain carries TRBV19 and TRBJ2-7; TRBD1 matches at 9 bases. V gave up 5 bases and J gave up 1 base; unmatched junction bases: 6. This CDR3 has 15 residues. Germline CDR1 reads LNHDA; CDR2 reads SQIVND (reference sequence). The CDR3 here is CASSLGTGRSYEQYF. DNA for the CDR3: TGTGCCAGTAGTCTTGGGACAGGGAGGTCCTACGAGCAGTACTTC.

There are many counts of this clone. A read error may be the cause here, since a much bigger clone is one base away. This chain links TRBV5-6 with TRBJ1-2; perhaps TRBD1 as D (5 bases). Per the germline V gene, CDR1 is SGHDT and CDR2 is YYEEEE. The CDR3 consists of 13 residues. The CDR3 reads CAGSLGRDEGYTF. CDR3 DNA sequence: TGTGCCGGCAGCTTGGGCAGGGACGAGGGCTACACCTTC.